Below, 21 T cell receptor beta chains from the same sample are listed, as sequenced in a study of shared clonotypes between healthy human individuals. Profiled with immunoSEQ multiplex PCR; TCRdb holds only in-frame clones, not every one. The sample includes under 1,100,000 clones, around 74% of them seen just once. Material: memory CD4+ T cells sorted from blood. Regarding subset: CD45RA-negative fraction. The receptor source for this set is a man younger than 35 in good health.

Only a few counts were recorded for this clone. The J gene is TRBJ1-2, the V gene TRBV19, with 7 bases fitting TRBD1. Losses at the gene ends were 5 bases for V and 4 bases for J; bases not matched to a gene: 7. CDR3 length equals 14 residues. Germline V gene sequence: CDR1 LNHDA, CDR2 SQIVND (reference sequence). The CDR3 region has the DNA TGTGCCAGTAGTTTGACAGGGCCTGGCTATGGCTACACCTTC. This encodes CASSLTGPGYGYTF.

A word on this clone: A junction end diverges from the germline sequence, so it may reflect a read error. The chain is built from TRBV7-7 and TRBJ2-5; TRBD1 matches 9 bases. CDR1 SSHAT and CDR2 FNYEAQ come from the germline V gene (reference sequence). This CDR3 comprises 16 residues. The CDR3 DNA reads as TGTGCTAGCAGCTTAGGTGGGGACAGGGTAACCGAGACCCAGTACTTC. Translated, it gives CASSLGGDRVTETQYF.

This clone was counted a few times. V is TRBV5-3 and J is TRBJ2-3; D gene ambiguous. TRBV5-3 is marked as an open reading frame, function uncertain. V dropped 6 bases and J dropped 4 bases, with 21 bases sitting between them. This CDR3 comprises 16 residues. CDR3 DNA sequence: TGTGCCAGAACACCCCTCGGACCCCCGCAAGCAGATACGCAGTATTTT. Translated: CARTPLGPPQADTQYF.

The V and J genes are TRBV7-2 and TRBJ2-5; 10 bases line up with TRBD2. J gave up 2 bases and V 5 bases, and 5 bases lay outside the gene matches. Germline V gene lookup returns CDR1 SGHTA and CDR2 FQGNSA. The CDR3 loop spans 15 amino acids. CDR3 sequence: CASSLSGRQQETQYF. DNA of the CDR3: TGTGCCAGCAGCCTTAGCGGGAGGCAACAAGAGACCCAGTACTTC.

Here the CDR3 reads CASILGQGTDTQYF. The CDR3, as DNA: TGTGCCAGCATCCTCGGACAGGGAACAGATACGCAGTATTTT. V usage is TRBV7-9 and J usage is TRBJ2-3; 8 nucleotides agree with TRBD1. This CDR3 region has 14 residues. CDR1 is SEHNR and CDR2 is FQNEAQ in the germline V gene (reference sequence). J gave up 3 bases and V 7 bases, and 6 bases lay outside the gene matches.

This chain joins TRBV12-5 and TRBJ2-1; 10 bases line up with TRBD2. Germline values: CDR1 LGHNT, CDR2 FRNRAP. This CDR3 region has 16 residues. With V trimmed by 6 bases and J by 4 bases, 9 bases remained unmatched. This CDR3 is CASGPPSGSRYNEQFF. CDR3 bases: TGTGCTAGTGGCCCCCCTAGCGGGAGCCGTTACAATGAGCAGTTCTTC. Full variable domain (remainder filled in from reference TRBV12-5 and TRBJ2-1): DARVTQTPRHKVTEMGQEVTMRCQPILGHNTVFWYRQTMMQGLELLAYFRNRAPLDDSGMPKDRFSAEMPDATLATLKIQPSEPRDSAVYFCASGPPSGSRYNEQFFGPGTRLTVL.

For the CDR3, the DNA is TGTGCCAGCAGCGTAGCCGCGGCGCCGAACACTGAAGCTTTCTTT. Translation: CASSVAAAPNTEAFF. This chain connects TRBV9 to TRBJ1-1; D uncertain. This CDR3 is built from 15 residues. V shed 0 bases and J shed 1 base, with 10 bases lying between them. Germline V gene sequence: CDR1 SGDLS, CDR2 YYNGEE. Using reference TRBV9 and TRBJ1-1 for the parts outside the CDR3, the full variable domain is DSGVTQTPKHLITATGQRVTLRCSPRSGDLSVYWYQQSLDQGLQFLIQYYNGEERAKGNILERFSAQQFPDLHSELNLSSLELGDSALYFCASSVAAAPNTEAFFGQGTRLTVV.

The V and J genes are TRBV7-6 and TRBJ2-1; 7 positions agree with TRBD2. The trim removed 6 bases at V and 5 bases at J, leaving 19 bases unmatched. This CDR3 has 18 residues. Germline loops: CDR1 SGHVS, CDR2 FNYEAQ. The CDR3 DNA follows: TGTGCCAGCAGAGAAGTCCCCTCGCCGGGACTAAAAAACAATGAGCAGTTCTTC. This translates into CASREVPSPGLKNNEQFF.

The CDR3 reads CASSFGLAGGPEGQFF. The CDR3 nucleotides are TGTGCCAGCAGCTTCGGACTAGCGGGGGGGCCGGAGGGGCAGTTCTTC. The chain recombines TRBV7-8 with TRBJ2-1; 15 bases are shared with TRBD2. The germline CDR1 and CDR2 sequences are SGHVS and FQNEAQ. CDR3 length: 16 residues. The V gene end was trimmed by 3 bases and the J gene end by 12 bases; junction bases not matched to a gene: 9.

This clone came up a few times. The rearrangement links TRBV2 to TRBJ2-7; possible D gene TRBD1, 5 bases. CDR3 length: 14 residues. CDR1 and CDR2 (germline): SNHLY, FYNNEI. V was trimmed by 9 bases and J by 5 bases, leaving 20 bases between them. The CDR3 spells CARSIRASYNEQYF. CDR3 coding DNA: TGTGCCAGGTCCATCAGGGCGTCTTATAACGAGCAGTACTTC.

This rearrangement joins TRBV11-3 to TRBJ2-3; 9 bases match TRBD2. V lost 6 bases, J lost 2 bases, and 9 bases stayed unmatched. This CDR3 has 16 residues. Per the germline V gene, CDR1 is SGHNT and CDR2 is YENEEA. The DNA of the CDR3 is TGTGCCAGCAGACCACCCGGACTAGCGAACACAGATACGCAGTATTTT. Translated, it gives CASRPPGLANTDTQYF.

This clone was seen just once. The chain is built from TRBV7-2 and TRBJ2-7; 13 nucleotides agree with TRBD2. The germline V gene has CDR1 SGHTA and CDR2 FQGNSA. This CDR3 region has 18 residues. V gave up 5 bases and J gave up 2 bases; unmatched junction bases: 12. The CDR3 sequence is CASSPIGLAGVVTYEQYF. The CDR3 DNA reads TGTGCCAGCAGCCCCATCGGACTAGCGGGAGTCGTAACCTACGAGCAGTACTTC. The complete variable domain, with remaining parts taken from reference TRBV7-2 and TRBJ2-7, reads GAGVSQSPSNKVTEKGKDVELRCDPISGHTALYWYRQSLGQGLEFLIYFQGNSAPDKSGLPSDRFSAERTGGSVSTLTIQRTQQEDSAVYLCASSPIGLAGVVTYEQYFGPGTRLTVT.

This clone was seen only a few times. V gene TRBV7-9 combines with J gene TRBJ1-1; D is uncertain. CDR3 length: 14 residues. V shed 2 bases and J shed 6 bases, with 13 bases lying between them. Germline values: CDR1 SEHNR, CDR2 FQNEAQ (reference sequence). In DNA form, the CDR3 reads TGTGCCAGCAGCTTAAGGCGTGAGGGAGCTGAAGCTTTCTTT. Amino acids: CASSLRREGAEAFF.

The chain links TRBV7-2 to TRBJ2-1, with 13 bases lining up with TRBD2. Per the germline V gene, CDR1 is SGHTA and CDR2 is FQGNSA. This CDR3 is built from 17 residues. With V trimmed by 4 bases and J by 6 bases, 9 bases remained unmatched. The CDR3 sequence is CASSSSPTSGGTNEQFF. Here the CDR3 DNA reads TGTGCCAGCAGCTCCAGCCCGACTAGCGGGGGGACCAATGAGCAGTTCTTC.

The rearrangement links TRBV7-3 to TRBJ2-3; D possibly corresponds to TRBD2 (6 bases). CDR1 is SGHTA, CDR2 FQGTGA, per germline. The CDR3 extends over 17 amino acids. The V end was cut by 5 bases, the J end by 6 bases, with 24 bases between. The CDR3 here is CASSPKARDSPRDTQYF. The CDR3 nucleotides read TGTGCCAGCAGCCCAAAGGCCCGGGACTCCCCCCGCGATACGCAGTATTTT.

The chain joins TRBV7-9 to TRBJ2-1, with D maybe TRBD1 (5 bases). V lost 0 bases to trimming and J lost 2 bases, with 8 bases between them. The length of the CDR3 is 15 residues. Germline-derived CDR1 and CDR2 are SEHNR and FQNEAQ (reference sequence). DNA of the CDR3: TGTGCCAGCAGCTTAGCGGGGCTTACCTACAATGAGCAGTTCTTC. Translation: CASSLAGLTYNEQFF.

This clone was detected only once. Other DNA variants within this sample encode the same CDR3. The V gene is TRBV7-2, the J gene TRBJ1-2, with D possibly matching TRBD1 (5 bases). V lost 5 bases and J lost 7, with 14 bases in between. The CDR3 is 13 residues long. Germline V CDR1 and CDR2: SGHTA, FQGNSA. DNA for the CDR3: TGTGCCAGCAGCCCGAGGCAGGGTGGTGGCTACACCTTC. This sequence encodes CASSPRQGGGYTF.

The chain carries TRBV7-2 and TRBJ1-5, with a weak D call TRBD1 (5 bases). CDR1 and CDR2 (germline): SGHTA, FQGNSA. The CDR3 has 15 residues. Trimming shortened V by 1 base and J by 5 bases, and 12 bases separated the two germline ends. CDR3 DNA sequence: TGTGCCAGCAGCTTAGGGCTCGGGGGGGATCAGCCCCAGCATTTT. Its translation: CASSLGLGGDQPQHF.

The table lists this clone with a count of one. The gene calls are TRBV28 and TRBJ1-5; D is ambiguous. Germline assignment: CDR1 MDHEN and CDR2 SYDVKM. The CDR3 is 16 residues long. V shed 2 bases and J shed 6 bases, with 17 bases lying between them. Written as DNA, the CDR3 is TGTGCCAGCAGTTTAAAGTGGAGGGTTATTACTCAGCCCCAGCATTTT. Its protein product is CASSLKWRVITQPQHF.

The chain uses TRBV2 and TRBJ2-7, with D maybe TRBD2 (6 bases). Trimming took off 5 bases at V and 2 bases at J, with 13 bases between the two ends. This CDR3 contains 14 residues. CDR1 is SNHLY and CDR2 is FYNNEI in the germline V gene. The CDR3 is CASSYEGGPYEQYF. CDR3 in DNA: TGTGCCAGCAGTTATGAGGGAGGCCCCTACGAGCAGTACTTC.

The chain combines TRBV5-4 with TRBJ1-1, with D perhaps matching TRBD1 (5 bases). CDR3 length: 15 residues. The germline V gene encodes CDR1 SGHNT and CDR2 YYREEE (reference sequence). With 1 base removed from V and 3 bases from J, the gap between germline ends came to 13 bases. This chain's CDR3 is CASSLQGIADTEAFF. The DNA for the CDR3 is TGTGCCAGCAGCTTGCAGGGAATAGCGGACACTGAAGCTTTCTTT.